The source of this T cell receptor beta chain is a study of T-cell memory formation after mild COVID-19. Study summary: The study found TCR clusters largely donor specific. General observations from the study: The authors left the SARS-CoV-2 specificity of second-wave clones peaking on day 37 unconfirmed. A balance of CD4 and CD8 characterized clones contracting day 15 to 85, whereas later expanders leaned CD4+.

A few counts support this clonotype. No antigen is known for it. A 5'RACE reaction primed in the constant segment made cDNA libraries of TCR alpha and TCR beta, and these carried sample barcodes and UMIs. TCRdb independently ran MiXCR on the 5' RACE reads; one entry per CDR3 protein. The data show fewer than 140,000 distinct CDR3 sequences, with about a sixth seen just once and around 28% held by the top ten. Losses at the gene ends were 1 base for V and 0 bases for J; bases not matched to a gene: 7. CDR1 is GTSNPN and CDR2 is SVGIG in the germline V gene (reference sequence). The CDR3 is 16 residues long.

This sequence was found in an adult woman who had mild COVID-19 (a few samples of this study predate the infection). Cell type and time point are not known. The V and J genes are TRBV30 and TRBJ2-7, with 9 bases identical to TRBD2. Material for sequencing was PBMCs or a T cell subset sorted from them (not recorded which). Here the CDR3 reads CAWSGSGRSGSYEQYF. The DNA for the CDR3 is TGTGCCTGGAGTGGTAGCGGGAGATCAGGCTCCTACGAGCAGTACTTC.